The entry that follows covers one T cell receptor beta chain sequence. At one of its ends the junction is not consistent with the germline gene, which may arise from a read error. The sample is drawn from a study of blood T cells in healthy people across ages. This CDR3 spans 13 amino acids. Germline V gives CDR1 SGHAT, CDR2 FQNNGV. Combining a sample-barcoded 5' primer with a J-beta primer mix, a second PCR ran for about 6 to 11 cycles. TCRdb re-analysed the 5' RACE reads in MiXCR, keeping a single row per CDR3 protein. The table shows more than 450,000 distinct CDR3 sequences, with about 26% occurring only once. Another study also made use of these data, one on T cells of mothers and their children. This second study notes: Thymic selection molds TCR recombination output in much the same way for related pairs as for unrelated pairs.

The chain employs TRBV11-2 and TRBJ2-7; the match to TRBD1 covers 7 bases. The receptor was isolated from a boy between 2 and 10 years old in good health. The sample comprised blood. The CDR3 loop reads CASDRVVSDEQYF. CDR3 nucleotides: TGTGCCAGCGACAGGGTAGTCTCCGACGAGCAGTACTTC.